The 8 T cell receptor beta chains reported below all come from one sample, sequenced in a study of blood T cells in healthy people across ages. A J-beta primer mix and a sample-barcoded 5' primer were used in a second PCR of about 7 to 12 cycles. MiXCR, run by TCRdb on the 5' RACE reads, gives a single entry per CDR3 protein. The sample records 800,000 to 900,000 distinct CDR3 sequences, approximately 59% being singletons. The material sequenced was blood. These receptors were taken from a man aged 25 to 40 in good health.

This chain links TRBV29-1 with TRBJ1-2, with D perhaps matching TRBD1 (6 bases). The CDR3 sequence is 12 residues long. Deletions cut 3 bases from V and 8 bases from J, with 13 bases between. Germline-derived CDR1 and CDR2 are SQVTM and ANQGSEA. The DNA for the CDR3 is TGCAGCGTTGAGACAGGCGTATTGGGCTACACCTTC. Protein sequence: CSVETGVLGYTF.

A word on this clonotype: A single base separates this from a much larger clone, so it may be a read error. This rearrangement joins TRBV20-1 to TRBJ2-7; D tentatively reads TRBD1 or TRBD2 (5 bases each). The CDR3 runs 14 residues. In germline, CDR1 is DFQATT, CDR2 SNEGSKA (reference sequence). Trimming left V 5 bases short and J 3 bases short, with 17 bases between. This chain's CDR3 is CSARLGPMRYEQYF. The DNA of the CDR3 is TGCAGTGCTCGACTGGGACCGATGCGCTACGAGCAGTACTTC.

This chain links TRBV11-1 with TRBJ1-6; TRBD1 matches at 9 bases. The CDR3 covers 15 residues. V was pared by 4 bases and J by 7 bases, with 5 bases of the junction left unmatched. The germline V gene has CDR1 SGHAT and CDR2 FQDESV (reference sequence). The CDR3 protein is CASSWGTGQNSPLHF. The CDR3 region has the DNA TGTGCCAGCAGCTGGGGGACAGGGCAAAATTCACCCCTCCACTTT.

J is TRBJ2-1 and V is TRBV9; 9 nucleotides agree with TRBD1. The CDR3 is 15 amino acids. With V trimmed by 5 bases and J by 6 bases, 9 bases remained unmatched. Per germline, CDR1 SGDLS and CDR2 YYNGEE. CDR3 amino acids: CASSAMGQGFNEQFF. The CDR3 coding sequence is TGTGCCAGCAGTGCTATGGGACAGGGATTCAATGAGCAGTTCTTC.

The chain is built from TRBV7-3 and TRBJ2-3; 7 nucleotides align to TRBD2. Looked up from germline, CDR1 is SGHTA and CDR2 is FQGTGA. After removal of 5 bases from V and 7 bases from J, the junction contained 6 bases not matched to a gene. This CDR3 is built from 13 residues. The CDR3 loop is CASSRTSRNTQYF. CDR3 bases: TGTGCCAGCAGCCGGACTAGTAGAAATACGCAGTATTTT.

This clonotype has only a few counts. The J gene is TRBJ2-3, the V gene TRBV11-1, with 7 bases lining up with TRBD1. Germline loops: CDR1 SGHAT, CDR2 FQDESV (reference sequence). The CDR3 covers 15 residues. The V and J ends lost 3 bases and 1 base, in that order; junction bases with no gene match: 4. CDR3 region: CASSFDRVGTDTQYF. CDR3 bases: TGTGCCAGCAGCTTCGACAGGGTGGGCACAGATACGCAGTATTTT.

This chain links TRBV3-1 with TRBJ1-2; D unclear. Trimming shortened V by 8 bases and J by 6 bases, and 22 bases separated the two germline ends. Germline V gene data show CDR1 as LGHDT and CDR2 as YNNKEL (reference sequence). CDR3 length: 15 amino acids. CDR3 in amino acids: CASLLSGSSPDGYTF. In nucleotides, the CDR3 is TGTGCCAGCCTTCTATCCGGATCTTCCCCGGATGGCTACACCTTC.

The chain is built from TRBV28 and TRBJ2-1; the match to TRBD2 covers 8 bases. The germline gives CDR1 MDHEN, CDR2 SYDVKM. Losses at the gene ends were 7 bases for V and 7 bases for J; bases not matched to a gene: 12. This CDR3 region has 15 residues. CDR3 loop: CASTTSASGGNEQFF. CDR3 in DNA: TGTGCCAGCACCACTAGCGCGAGCGGGGGTAATGAGCAGTTCTTC.